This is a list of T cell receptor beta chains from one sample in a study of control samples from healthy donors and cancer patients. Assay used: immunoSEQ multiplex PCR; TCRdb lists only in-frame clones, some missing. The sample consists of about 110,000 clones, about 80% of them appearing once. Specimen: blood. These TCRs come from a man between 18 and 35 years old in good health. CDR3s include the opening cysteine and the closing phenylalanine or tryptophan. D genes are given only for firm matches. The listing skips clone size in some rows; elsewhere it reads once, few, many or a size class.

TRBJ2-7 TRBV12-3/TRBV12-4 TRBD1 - TGTGCCAGCAGTTTAGGACAGGGGCAGTACTTC CASSLGQGQYF
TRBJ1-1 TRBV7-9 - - TGTGCCAGCAGCCTCAGCGACGAAGCTTTCTTT CASSLSDEAFF
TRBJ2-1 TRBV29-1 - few TGCAGCGTTGAGGGGCGGTACAATGAGCAGTTCTTC CSVEGRYNEQFF
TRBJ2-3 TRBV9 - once TGTGCCAGCAGCATCCAAGCGAGAAGCACAGATACGCAGTATTTT CASSIQARSTDTQYF
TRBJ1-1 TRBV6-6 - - TGTGCCAGCAGTTTTGGAGGGAAAACTGAAGCTTTCTTT CASSFGGKTEAFF
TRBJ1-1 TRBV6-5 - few TGTGCCAGCATGTGGAGGGCGAACACTGAAGCTTTCTTT CASMWRANTEAFF
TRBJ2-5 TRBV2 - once TGTGCCAGCAGGTTGGGCGGGTCGTACCAAGAGACCCAGTACTTC CASRLGGSYQETQYF
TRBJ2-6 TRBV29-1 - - TGCAGCGTCCAGAGTTCTGGGGCCAACGTCCTGACTTTC CSVQSSGANVLTF
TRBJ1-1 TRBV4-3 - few TGCGCCAGCAGCCAGACAGGGAACACTGAAGCTTTCTTT CASSQTGNTEAFF
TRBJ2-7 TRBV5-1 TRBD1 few TGCGCCAGCAGCTTGTCAGGGGGCCTCTACGAGCAGTACTTC CASSLSGGLYEQYF
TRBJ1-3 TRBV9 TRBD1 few TGTGCCAGCAGCGTAGGCCCCGCAGGGGGTTCTGGAAACACCATATATTTT CASSVGPAGGSGNTIYF
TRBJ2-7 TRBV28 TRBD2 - TGTGCCAGCAGGTATACGGGACTAGCGGGGGAGGAGCAGTACTTC CASRYTGLAGEEQYF
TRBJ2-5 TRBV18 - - TGTGCCAGCTCACGGGCAGGGAAAGAGACCCAGTACTTC CASSRAGKETQYF
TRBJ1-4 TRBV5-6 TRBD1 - TGTGCCAGCAGCCCGGGGACAGGGGGGTTTGAAAAACTGTTTTTT CASSPGTGGFEKLFF
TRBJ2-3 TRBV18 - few TGTGCCAGCTCACTAACCTGGGGCGCGGGGGCCACAGATACGCAGTATTTT CASSLTWGAGATDTQYF
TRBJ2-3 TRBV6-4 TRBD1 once TGTGCCAGCAGTTCAACAGGGGCCCCCACAGATACGCAGTATTTT CASSSTGAPTDTQYF
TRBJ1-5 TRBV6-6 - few TGTGCCAGCAGTTACCCCGACGGCCGGGGGCCCCAGCATTTT CASSYPDGRGPQHF
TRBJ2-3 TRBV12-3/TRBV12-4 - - TGTGCCAGCAATGGCGGCACAGATACGCAGTATTTT CASNGGTDTQYF
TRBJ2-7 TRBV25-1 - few TGTGCCAGCAGTGACACAGGCCCCGTCGAGCAGTACTTC CASSDTGPVEQYF
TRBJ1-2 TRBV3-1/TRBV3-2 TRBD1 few TGTGCCAGCAGCCAAGTAAGGACAGGGAGACTTAACACCTTC CASSQVRTGRLNTF
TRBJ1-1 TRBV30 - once TGTGCCTGGAGTGTGGATTTGAACACTGAAGCTTTCTTT CAWSVDLNTEAFF
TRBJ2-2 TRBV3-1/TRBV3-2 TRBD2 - TGTGCCAGCAGCCAAGAAGTATTAGCGGGGGTAGCCGGGGAGCTGTTTTTT CASSQEVLAGVAGELFF